The 24 T cell receptor beta chains in this list originate from one sample, sequenced in a study of spatial heterogeneity in lung cancer. Specified time point: sample taken at primary tumor resection. Researchers sequenced whole RNA taken from tumor, nontumor lung or frozen PBMC without sorting. TCRdb independently ran MiXCR on the 5' RACE reads; one entry per CDR3 protein. The sample contains 55,000 to 75,000 distinct CDR3 sequences, 7.5% to 8.5% of which appear only once. The sequencing used PBMCs, collected at surgery. The receptors derive from a female donor with early-stage non-small cell lung cancer.

CDR3: CASSLGLNSGNTIYF. In DNA, the CDR3 is TGTGCCAGCAGCTTAGGGCTCAACTCTGGAAACACCATATATTTT. This chain joins TRBV7-2 and TRBJ1-3, with D unresolved. Trimming cost V 1 base and J 0 bases, with 7 bases left between them. This CDR3 comprises 15 residues. From germline, CDR1 is SGHTA and CDR2 FQGNSA.

The chain uses TRBV12-3 or TRBV12-4 and TRBJ2-3, with a tentative D call TRBD2 (5 bases). This CDR3 is built from 17 residues. Trimming took off 6 bases at V and 2 bases at J, with 21 bases between the two ends. The CDR3 DNA follows: TGTGCCAGCAGACCCGATTTTTCCATGAGGGTCACAGATACGCAGTATTTT. It codes for CASRPDFSMRVTDTQYF.

The chain couples TRBV7-9 to TRBJ2-5; possibly TRBD1 or TRBD2 for D (5 bases each). The CDR3 is made up of 15 amino acids. V shed 1 base and J shed 5 bases, with 14 bases lying between them. Germline V lookup: CDR1 SEHNR, CDR2 FQNEAQ (reference sequence). CDR3 amino acids: CASSLGQGARETQYF. CDR3 in DNA: TGTGCCAGCAGCTTAGGGCAGGGAGCGAGGGAGACCCAGTACTTC.

In its sample, this clonotype was seen a few times. The rearrangement links TRBV20-1 to TRBJ2-1; tentatively, D is TRBD2 (6 bases). V lost 6 bases to trimming and J lost 15 bases, with 21 bases between them. CDR3 length: 12 amino acids. Germline V gene sequence: CDR1 DFQATT, CDR2 SNEGSKA (reference sequence). Here the CDR3 DNA reads TGCAGTGCCCGAGACACGTTGGGACTCCCGTTCTTC. It encodes CSARDTLGLPFF.

This sequence joins TRBV7-8 and TRBJ2-1, with 7 bases fitting TRBD2. J gave up 4 bases and V 1 base, and 7 bases lay outside the gene matches. This CDR3 spans 16 amino acids. Germline V gene data show CDR1 as SGHVS and CDR2 as FQNEAQ. The CDR3 DNA sequence: TGTGCCAGCAGCTTAGAGCGCGGGAGTTCATACAATGAGCAGTTCTTC. This encodes CASSLERGSSYNEQFF.

Many counts were recorded for this clonotype. V is TRBV10-3 and J is TRBJ2-3, with 10 nucleotides matching TRBD1. The CDR3 is made up of 14 amino acids. V lost 7 bases, J lost 3 bases, and 4 bases stayed unmatched. The V gene's germline CDR1 is ENHRY and CDR2 SYGVKD. The CDR3 DNA sequence: TGTGCCATCACCGGGACAGGGGTAACAGATACGCAGTATTTT. Translated: CAITGTGVTDTQYF.

In this sample, this clonotype turned up a few times. The rearrangement links TRBV12-3 or TRBV12-4 to TRBJ2-3, with TRBD1 matching 8 bases. The CDR3 totals 16 residues. With 3 bases clipped from V and 4 bases from J, the junction kept 9 bases outside the gene matches. CDR3 in amino acids: CASSFPRGRTADTQYF. In DNA, the CDR3 is TGTGCCAGCAGTTTCCCCAGGGGGCGCACGGCAGATACGCAGTATTTT.

This chain uses TRBV6-5 with TRBJ2-3; perhaps D is TRBD1 or TRBD2 (5 bases each). The CDR3 contains 15 residues. The germline gives CDR1 MNHEY, CDR2 SVGAGI. V lost 0 bases and J lost 2, with 9 bases in between. The CDR3 sequence is CASSYSVGVTDTQYF. In nucleotides, the CDR3 is TGTGCCAGCAGTTACTCGGTGGGGGTCACAGATACGCAGTATTTT.

The rearrangement joins TRBV7-6 to TRBJ2-3; D is unresolved. Trimming pared 6 bases from V and 0 bases from J, leaving 13 bases between. Germline V gene sequence: CDR1 SGHVS, CDR2 FNYEAQ. The CDR3 runs to 15 residues. Here the CDR3 reads CASRQISTSTDTQYF. CDR3 DNA: TGTGCCAGCAGGCAGATCTCAACTAGCACAGATACGCAGTATTTT.

This clonotype was seen only a few times. The chain has TRBV12-3 or TRBV12-4 and TRBJ2-2, with D unresolved. This CDR3 contains 14 residues. V lost 1 base, J lost 3 bases, and 6 bases lay in between. The CDR3 spells CASSLVRYTGELFF. The CDR3 region has the DNA TGTGCCAGCAGTTTAGTCAGATACACCGGGGAGCTGTTTTTT.

This clonotype occurred many times. The chain joins TRBV5-6 to TRBJ2-2; D gene ambiguous. Trimming took 1 base from V and 6 from J, leaving 7 bases between them. CDR1 is SGHDT and CDR2 is YYEEEE in the germline V gene. CDR3 length: 13 residues. The chain's CDR3 is CASSLQDPGELFF. The CDR3 DNA is TGTGCCAGCAGCTTGCAGGACCCCGGGGAGCTGTTTTTT.

In this sample, this clonotype turned up a few times. The CDR3 reads CASTQTNAPNTGELFF. CDR3 DNA: TGTGCCAGCACCCAGACGAACGCCCCGAACACCGGGGAGCTGTTTTTT. The V call is TRBV12-3 or TRBV12-4, the J call TRBJ2-2; D is ambiguous. The germline V and J ends were trimmed by 7 bases and 0 bases, with 15 bases remaining between them. The length of the CDR3 is 16 residues.

The rearrangement uses TRBV7-2 and TRBJ1-1; D unclear. The V gene lost 5 bases and the J gene lost 1 base, with 8 bases spanning the gap. The germline V gene has CDR1 SGHTA and CDR2 FQGNSA. This CDR3 has 13 amino acids. CDR3 residues: CASSADGNTEAFF. Written as DNA, the CDR3 is TGTGCCAGCAGCGCCGACGGGAACACTGAAGCTTTCTTT.

The sample holds many counts of this clonotype. V and J are TRBV12-3 or TRBV12-4 and TRBJ1-1; a possible D gene is TRBD1 (6 bases). The CDR3 is made up of 13 amino acids. The V end was cut by 7 bases, the J end by 3 bases, with 12 bases between. Written as DNA, the CDR3 is TGTGCCAGCACCTGGGGGGCGGACACTGAAGCTTTCTTT. This gives the protein CASTWGADTEAFF.

At least ten counts were recorded for this clonotype. This chain links TRBV4-2 with TRBJ2-1; 9 nucleotides agree with TRBD2. V lost 0 bases, J lost 2 bases, and 8 bases stayed unmatched. Germline V lookup: CDR1 LGHNA, CDR2 YNFKEQ. This CDR3 spans 18 amino acids. CDR3 DNA: TGTGCCAGCAGCCAAGATCTCCTAGCGGGGTCAACCTACAATGAGCAGTTCTTC. Residues: CASSQDLLAGSTYNEQFF.

This sequence joins TRBV18 and TRBJ2-1; 9 nucleotides match TRBD2. The junction had 3 bases not matched to a gene; V was cut back by 3 bases and J by 3 bases. Germline V gene sequence: CDR1 KGHSH, CDR2 LQKENI. CDR3 size: 15 residues. CDR3 region: CASSPMTSGYNEQFF. CDR3 coding DNA: TGTGCCAGCTCACCGATGACTAGCGGCTACAATGAGCAGTTCTTC.

This clonotype has more than one count but fewer than ten. The chain couples TRBV28 to TRBJ1-5; D is possibly TRBD1 (6 bases). V shed 7 bases and J shed 2 bases, with 9 bases lying between them. CDR3 length: 13 residues. Per the germline V gene, CDR1 is MDHEN and CDR2 is SYDVKM. The CDR3 DNA is TGTGCCAGCAAACAGGGCGGCAATCAGCCCCAGCATTTT. Encoded protein: CASKQGGNQPQHF.

This clonotype appeared many times. The gene calls are TRBV9 and TRBJ1-2; D not resolved. This CDR3 contains 12 residues. Germline V gene lookup returns CDR1 SGDLS and CDR2 YYNGEE. The V and J ends lost 1 base and 4 bases respectively, with 5 bases between them. CDR3 DNA: TGTGCCAGCAGCGTACACGGCTATGGCTACACCTTC. It is translated as CASSVHGYGYTF.

This sequence joins TRBV6-1 and TRBJ2-7, with TRBD1 as a possible D gene (6 bases). V was pared by 7 bases and J by 1 base, with 11 bases between. This CDR3 is 13 amino acids long. Germline V gives CDR1 MNHNS, CDR2 SASEGT. CDR3 protein: CASIKDRSYEQYV. DNA for the CDR3: TGTGCCAGCATTAAGGACAGATCCTACGAGCAGTACGTC.

This clonotype was counted a few times. This CDR3 is CASSPFRGAYGYTF. CDR3 in DNA: TGTGCCAGCAGTCCCTTTCGGGGGGCTTATGGCTACACCTTC. This chain connects TRBV12-3 or TRBV12-4 to TRBJ1-2, with D tentatively TRBD1 (6 bases). The CDR3 covers 14 residues. Trimming pared 5 bases from V and 5 bases from J, leaving 15 bases between.

Ten or more counts support this clonotype. The V call is TRBV5-6, the J call TRBJ2-5, with D hard to call. Germline values: CDR1 SGHDT, CDR2 YYEEEE. There are 17 residues in the CDR3. Trimming removed 0 bases at V and 2 bases at J, with 17 bases between. The CDR3 DNA reads as TGTGCCAGCAGCTTGGGGACCGCTACCCTCTGGCAAGAGACCCAGTACTTC. Translation: CASSLGTATLWQETQYF.

V is TRBV12-3 or TRBV12-4 and J is TRBJ2-2, with D tentatively TRBD2 (6 bases). This CDR3 has 14 amino acids. V was pared by 5 bases and J by 5 bases, with 12 bases between. This CDR3 is CASSQSGPTGELFF. The CDR3 bases are TGTGCCAGCAGTCAAAGCGGGCCTACCGGGGAGCTGTTTTTT.

Ten or more counts support this clonotype. The rearrangement joins TRBV7-9 to TRBJ2-7, with D perhaps matching TRBD1 or TRBD2 (5 bases each). This CDR3 region has 15 residues. The germline V gene encodes CDR1 SEHNR and CDR2 FQNEAQ (reference sequence). Trimming removed 6 bases at V and 2 bases at J, with 17 bases between. This chain's CDR3 is CASSFRVGRAYEQYV. DNA of the CDR3: TGTGCCAGCAGTTTCCGAGTGGGACGAGCCTACGAGCAGTACGTC.

The V call is TRBV28, the J call TRBJ2-1; D is unclear. V was pared by 5 bases and J by 0 bases, with 11 bases between. The germline V gene encodes CDR1 MDHEN and CDR2 SYDVKM. The CDR3 spans 15 residues. The CDR3 reads CASSMISSSYNEQFF. The CDR3 bases are TGTGCCAGCAGTATGATTTCAAGCTCCTACAATGAGCAGTTCTTC.